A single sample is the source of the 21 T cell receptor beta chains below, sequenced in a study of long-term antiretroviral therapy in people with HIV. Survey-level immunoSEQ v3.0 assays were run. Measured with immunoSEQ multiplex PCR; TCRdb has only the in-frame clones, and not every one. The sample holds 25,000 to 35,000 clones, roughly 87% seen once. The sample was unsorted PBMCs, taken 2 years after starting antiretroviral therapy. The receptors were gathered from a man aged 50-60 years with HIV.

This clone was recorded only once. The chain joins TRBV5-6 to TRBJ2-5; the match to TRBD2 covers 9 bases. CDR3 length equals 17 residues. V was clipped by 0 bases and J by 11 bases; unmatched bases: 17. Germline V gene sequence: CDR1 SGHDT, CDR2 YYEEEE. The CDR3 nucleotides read TGTGCCAGCAGCTTGGGGACTAGCGCCAAGTTCCCGGATAGTCAGTACTTC. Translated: CASSLGTSAKFPDSQYF.

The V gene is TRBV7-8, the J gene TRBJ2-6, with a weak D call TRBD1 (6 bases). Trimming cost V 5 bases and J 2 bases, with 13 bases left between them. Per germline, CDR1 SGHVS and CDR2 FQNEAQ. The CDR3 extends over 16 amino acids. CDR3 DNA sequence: TGTGCCAGCAGCCCATACAGGGTCGCTGGGGCCAACGTCCTGACTTTC. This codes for CASSPYRVAGANVLTF.

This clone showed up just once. For the CDR3, the DNA is TGCGCCAGCAGCTGGGGGGACCGAAATAACTATGGCTACACCTTC. It codes for CASSWGDRNNYGYTF. This chain connects TRBV5-1 to TRBJ1-2; weak D call: TRBD1 (5 bases). The CDR3 loop spans 15 amino acids. Trimming took 3 bases from V and 1 from J, leaving 13 bases between them. The germline CDR1 and CDR2 sequences are SGHRS and YFSETQ.

This chain's CDR3 is CASSLAGGQETQYF. CDR3 coding DNA: TGTGCCAGCAGCTTAGCGGGGGGCCAAGAGACCCAGTACTTC. The chain couples TRBV5-4 to TRBJ2-5, with 9 bases matching TRBD2. Trimming cost V 2 bases and J 1 base; bases outside gene matches: 0. CDR3 length: 14 amino acids. CDR1 and CDR2 (germline): SGHNT, YYREEE (reference sequence).

Written as DNA, the CDR3 is TGTGCCAGCAGCTTAGCGGGGGCAGACACTGAAGCTTTCTTT. Amino acid sequence: CASSLAGADTEAFF. The rearrangement uses TRBV7-2 and TRBJ1-1, with D possibly being TRBD1 (6 bases). Germline V CDR1 and CDR2: SGHTA, FQGNSA. The V end was cut by 0 bases, the J end by 3 bases, with 8 bases between. This CDR3 has 14 amino acids.

The CDR3 nucleotides are TGCGCCAGCAGCCGGGATGGGGGGGGCGCGGGCACTGAAGCTTTCTTT. Its protein product is CASSRDGGGAGTEAFF. This sequence joins TRBV4-3 and TRBJ1-1, with D tentatively TRBD1 (6 bases). CDR3 size: 16 residues. V was pared by 4 bases and J by 4 bases, with 19 bases between. From germline, CDR1 is LGHNA and CDR2 YSLEER.

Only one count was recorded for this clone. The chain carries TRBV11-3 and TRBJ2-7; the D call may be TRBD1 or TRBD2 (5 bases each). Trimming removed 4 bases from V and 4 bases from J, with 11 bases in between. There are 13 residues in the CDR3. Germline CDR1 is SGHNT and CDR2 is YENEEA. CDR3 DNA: TGTGCCAGCAGCTCCCGGGACCGATACGAGCAGTACTTC. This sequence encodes CASSSRDRYEQYF.

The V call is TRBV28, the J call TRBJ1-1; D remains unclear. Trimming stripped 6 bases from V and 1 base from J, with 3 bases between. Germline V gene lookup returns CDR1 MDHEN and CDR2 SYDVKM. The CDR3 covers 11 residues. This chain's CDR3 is CASSRNTEAFF. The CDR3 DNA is TGTGCCAGCAGCCGGAACACTGAAGCTTTCTTT.

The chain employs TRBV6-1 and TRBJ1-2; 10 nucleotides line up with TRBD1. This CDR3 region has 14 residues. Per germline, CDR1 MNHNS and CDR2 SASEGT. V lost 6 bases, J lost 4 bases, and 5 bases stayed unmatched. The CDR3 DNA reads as TGTGCCAGCAGCAGGGACAGGGGCGGCTATGGCTACACCTTC. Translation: CASSRDRGGYGYTF.

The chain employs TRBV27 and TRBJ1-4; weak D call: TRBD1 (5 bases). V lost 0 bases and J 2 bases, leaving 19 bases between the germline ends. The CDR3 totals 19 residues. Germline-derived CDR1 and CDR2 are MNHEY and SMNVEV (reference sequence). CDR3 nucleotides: TGTGCCAGCAGTTTATCCTCCCTAATCGGGGGATCTACTAATGAAAAACTGTTTTTT. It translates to CASSLSSLIGGSTNEKLFF.

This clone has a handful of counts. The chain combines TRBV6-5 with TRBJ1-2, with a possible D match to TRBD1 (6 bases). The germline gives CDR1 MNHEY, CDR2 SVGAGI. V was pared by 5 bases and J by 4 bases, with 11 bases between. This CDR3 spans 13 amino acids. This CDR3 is CASSNTGIYGYTF. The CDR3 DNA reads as TGTGCCAGCAGTAATACAGGGATCTATGGCTACACCTTC.

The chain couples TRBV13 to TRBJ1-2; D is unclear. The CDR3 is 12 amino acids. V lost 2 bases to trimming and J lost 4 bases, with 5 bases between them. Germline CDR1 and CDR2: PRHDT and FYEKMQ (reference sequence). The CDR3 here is CASSLKAYGYTF. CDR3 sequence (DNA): TGTGCCAGCAGCTTAAAAGCCTATGGCTACACCTTC. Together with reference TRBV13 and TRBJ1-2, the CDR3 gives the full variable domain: AAGVIQSPRHLIKEKRETATLKCYPIPRHDTVYWYQQGPGQDPQFLISFYEKMQSDKGSIPDRFSAQQFSDYHSELNMSSLELGDSALYFCASSLKAYGYTFGSGTRLTVV.

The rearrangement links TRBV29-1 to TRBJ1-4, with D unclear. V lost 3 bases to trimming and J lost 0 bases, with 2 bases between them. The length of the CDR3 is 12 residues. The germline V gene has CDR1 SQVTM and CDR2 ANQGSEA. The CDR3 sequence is CSVETTNEKLFF. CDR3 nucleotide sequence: TGCAGCGTTGAGACAACTAATGAAAAACTGTTTTTT.

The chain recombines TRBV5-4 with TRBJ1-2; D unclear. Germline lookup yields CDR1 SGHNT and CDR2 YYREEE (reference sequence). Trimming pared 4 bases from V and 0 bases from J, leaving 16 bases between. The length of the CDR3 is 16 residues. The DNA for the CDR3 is TGTGCCAGCAGCCGTCGGACGTGGATGTCTAACTATGGCTACACCTTC. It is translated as CASSRRTWMSNYGYTF.

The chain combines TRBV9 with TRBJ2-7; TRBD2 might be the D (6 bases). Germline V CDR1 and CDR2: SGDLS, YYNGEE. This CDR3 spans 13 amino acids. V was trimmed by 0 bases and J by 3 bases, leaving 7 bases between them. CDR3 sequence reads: CASSVDGSYEQYF. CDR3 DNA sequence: TGTGCCAGCAGCGTAGACGGGAGCTACGAGCAGTACTTC.

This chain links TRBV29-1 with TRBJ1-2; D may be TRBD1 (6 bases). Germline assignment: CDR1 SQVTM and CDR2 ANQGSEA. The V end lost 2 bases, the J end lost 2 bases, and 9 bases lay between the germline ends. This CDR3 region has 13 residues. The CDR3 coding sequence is TGCAGCGTTGAAACAGGGACGAACTATGGCTACACCTTC. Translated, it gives CSVETGTNYGYTF.

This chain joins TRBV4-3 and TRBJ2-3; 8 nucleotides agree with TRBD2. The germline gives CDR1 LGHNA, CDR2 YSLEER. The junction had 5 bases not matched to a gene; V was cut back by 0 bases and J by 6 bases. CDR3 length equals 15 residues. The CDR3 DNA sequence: TGCGCCAGCAGCCAAGATCGGGGGGGGGAGGATACGCAGTATTTT. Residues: CASSQDRGGEDTQYF.

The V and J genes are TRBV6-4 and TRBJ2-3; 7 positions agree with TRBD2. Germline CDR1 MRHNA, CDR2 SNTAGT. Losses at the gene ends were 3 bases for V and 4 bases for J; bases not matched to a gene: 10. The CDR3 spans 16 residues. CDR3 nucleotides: TGTGCCAGCAGTGATGGGGGGGAGGCGAAACCAGATACGCAGTATTTT. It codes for CASSDGGEAKPDTQYF.

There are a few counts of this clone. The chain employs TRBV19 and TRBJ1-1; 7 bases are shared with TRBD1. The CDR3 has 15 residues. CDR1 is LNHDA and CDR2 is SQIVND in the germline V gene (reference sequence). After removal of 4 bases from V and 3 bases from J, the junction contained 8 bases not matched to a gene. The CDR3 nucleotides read TGTGCCAGTAGTACCCCGGGACAGCGACACACTGAAGCTTTCTTT. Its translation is CASSTPGQRHTEAFF.

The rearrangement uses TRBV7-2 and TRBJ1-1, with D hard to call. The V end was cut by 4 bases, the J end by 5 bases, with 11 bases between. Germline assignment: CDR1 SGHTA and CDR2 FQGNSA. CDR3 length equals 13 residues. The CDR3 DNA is TGTGCCAGCAGCTCAGGTGGATGGACTGAAGCTTTCTTT. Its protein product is CASSSGGWTEAFF.

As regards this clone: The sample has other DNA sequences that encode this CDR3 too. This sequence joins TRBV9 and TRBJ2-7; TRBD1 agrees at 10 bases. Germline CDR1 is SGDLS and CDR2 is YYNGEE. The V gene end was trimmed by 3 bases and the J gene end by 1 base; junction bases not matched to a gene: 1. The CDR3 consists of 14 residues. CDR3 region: CASSGQGASYEQYF. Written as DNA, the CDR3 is TGTGCCAGCAGCGGACAGGGGGCGTCCTACGAGCAGTACTTC. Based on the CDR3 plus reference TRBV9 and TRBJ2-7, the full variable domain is DSGVTQTPKHLITATGQRVTLRCSPRSGDLSVYWYQQSLDQGLQFLIQYYNGEERAKGNILERFSAQQFPDLHSELNLSSLELGDSALYFCASSGQGASYEQYFGPGTRLTVT.